A selection of T cell receptor beta chains follows, all from one sample in a study of CD8 T cells in Susac syndrome. One entry per CDR3 protein, called by TCRdb with MiXCR from the immunoSEQ multiplex PCR reads. Of roughly 400,000 distinct CDR3 sequences in the sample, 85% were seen once. Sequences were obtained from CD8+ T cells from PBMCs. All receptors come from a human donor with multiple sclerosis. CDR3s include the opening cysteine and the closing phenylalanine or tryptophan. The order of the fields is J gene, V gene, clone size, D gene, CDR3 protein, CDR3 DNA. The D gene is left open where the match is weak. Clone size is shown for a subset of rows, as once, few, many or a class of expanded clone.

>TRBJ2-7|TRBV14|-|-
CASSQWKGYEQYF
TGTGCCAGCAGCCAGTGGAAGGGCTACGAGCAGTACTTC
>TRBJ2-3|TRBV27|-|-
CASSLLTTDTQYF
TGTGCCAGCAGTTTGTTAACCACAGATACGCAGTATTTT
>TRBJ2-3|TRBV7-2|-|-
CASSLRSGRGTDTQYF
TGTGCCAGCAGCTTAAGATCGGGCAGGGGCACAGATACGCAGTATTTT
>TRBJ2-7|TRBV15|-|TRBD2
CTRRGFSYEQYF
TGCACTCGGCGGGGGTTCAGCTACGAGCAGTACTTC
>TRBJ2-1|TRBV6-5|-|TRBD2
CASSYSVAGEGSDEQFF
TGTGCCAGCAGTTACTCGGTAGCGGGAGAGGGAAGCGATGAGCAGTTCTTC
>TRBJ1-1|TRBV4-1|few|-
CASSQTNTEAFF
TGCGCCAGCAGCCAGACGAACACTGAAGCTTTCTTT
>TRBJ1-2|TRBV4-1|-|-
CASSQGTVGYGYTF
TGCGCCAGCAGCCAAGGCACCGTAGGTTATGGCTACACCTTC
>TRBJ2-7|TRBV12-3/TRBV12-4|-|-
CASSFSLGEQYF
TGTGCCAGCAGTTTTTCCCTGGGGGAGCAGTACTTC
>TRBJ1-1|TRBV29-1|-|TRBD1
CSVARQGDLYTEAFF
TGCAGCGTAGCCCGACAGGGCGATTTGTACACTGAAGCTTTCTTT
>TRBJ2-3|TRBV27|-|TRBD2
CASISLAGSTDTQYF
TGTGCCAGCATATCACTAGCGGGGAGCACAGATACGCAGTATTTT
>TRBJ2-2|TRBV1|-|-
CTSSHLWYPGELFF
TGCACCAGCAGCCATTTGTGGTATCCCGGGGAGCTGTTTTTT
>TRBJ2-5|TRBV4-2|-|-
CASSQEGSQETQYF
TGTGCCAGCAGCCAAGAAGGTAGTCAAGAGACCCAGTACTTC
>TRBJ2-1|TRBV4-1|-|-
CASSQVSPNVQFF
TGCGCCAGCAGCCAAGTGTCGCCCAACGTGCAGTTCTTC
>TRBJ2-7|TRBV13|once|TRBD1
CASSETGFAYEQYF
TGTGCCAGCAGCGAGACAGGGTTTGCCTACGAGCAGTACTTC
>TRBJ2-3|TRBV11-2|-|-
CASSFVRGVEDTQYF
TGTGCCAGCAGCTTTGTGAGGGGGGTAGAAGATACGCAGTATTTT
>TRBJ1-1|TRBV30|-|TRBD1
CALKEGAFSWTEAFF
TGTGCCCTTAAGGAGGGGGCATTTTCCTGGACTGAAGCTTTCTTT
>TRBJ2-7|TRBV6-1|-|-
CASSDLPAGPYEQYF
TGTGCCAGCAGTGATCTTCCGGCCGGACCCTACGAGCAGTACTTC
>TRBJ1-2|TRBV30|-|TRBD1
CAWSVLGTGAGDGYTF
TGTGCCTGGAGTGTACTTGGGACAGGGGCGGGTGATGGCTACACCTTC
>TRBJ2-3|TRBV4-1|once|TRBD1
CASSQPGQGVDTQYF
TGCGCCAGCAGCCAACCAGGACAGGGGGTAGATACGCAGTATTTT
>TRBJ2-1|TRBV5-1|-|TRBD2
CASSRGLAGNEQFF
TGCGCCAGCAGCCGAGGACTAGCGGGGAATGAGCAGTTCTTC